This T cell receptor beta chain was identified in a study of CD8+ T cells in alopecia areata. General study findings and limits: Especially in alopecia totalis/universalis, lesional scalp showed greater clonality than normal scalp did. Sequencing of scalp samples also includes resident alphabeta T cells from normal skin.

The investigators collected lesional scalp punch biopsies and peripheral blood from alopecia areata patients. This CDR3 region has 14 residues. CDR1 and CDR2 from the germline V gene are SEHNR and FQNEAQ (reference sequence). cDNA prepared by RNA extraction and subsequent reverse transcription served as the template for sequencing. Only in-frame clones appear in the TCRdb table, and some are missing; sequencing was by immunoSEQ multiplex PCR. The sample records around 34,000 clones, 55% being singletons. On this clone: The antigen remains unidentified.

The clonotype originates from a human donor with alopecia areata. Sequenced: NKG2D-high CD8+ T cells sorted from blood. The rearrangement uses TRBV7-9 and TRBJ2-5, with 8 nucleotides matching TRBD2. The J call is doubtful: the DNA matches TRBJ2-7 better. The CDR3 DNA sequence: TGTGCCAGCAGCGGACCGGGGGGGCTTGGCGAGCAGTACTTC. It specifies CASSGPGGLGEQYF.